One T cell receptor (beta chain) is described in this entry. Its antigen is as yet unknown. This entry belongs to a study of T cells after yellow fever vaccination. Overall study: Libraries from low-cell-number fractions were prepared with the SMART-Seq v4 Ultra Low Input RNA kit.

One entry per CDR3 protein results from TCRdb running MiXCR on the 5' RACE reads. The repertoire holds a few hundred thousand distinct CDR3 sequences, with about 7% as singletons. Findings and caveats of the study: The CD4 compartment and the CD8 compartment contained a small share of clonotypes in common.

CDR3 length: 14 amino acids. The germline V gene encodes CDR1 SEHNR and CDR2 FQNEAQ (reference sequence). V was shortened by 2 bases and J by 5 bases, with 12 bases between the two germline ends. The sequenced sample was CD4+ T cells sorted from PBMCs, obtained 15 days after the yellow fever booster vaccination. This clonotype was sampled from a man under 40 who received the YFV17D yellow fever vaccine. The chain joins TRBV7-9 to TRBJ1-1; D perhaps matches TRBD1 (6 bases). The CDR3 loop reads CASSLMGGPTEAFF. Written as DNA, the CDR3 is TGTGCCAGCAGCTTAATGGGGGGCCCGACTGAAGCTTTCTTT.